The 10 T cell receptor beta chains in this list originate from one sample, sequenced in a study of T cells in Graves' hyperthyroidism and ophthalmopathy. TCR beta CDR3 regions were amplified from RNA. Using the HTBI primer set, a first-round RT-PCR was run on the TCR CDR3. Via MiXCR, TCRdb re-called the multiplex PCR reads, giving one row per CDR3 protein. Among about 320,000 distinct CDR3 sequences, 15% to 20% were seen once, and the ten largest hold around 35%. Sequencing was carried out using blood. The receptors were sampled from a man aged 30-40 years with Graves' hyperthyroidism.

This clonotype was picked up a small number of times. The chain joins TRBV12-3 or TRBV12-4 to TRBJ1-5; D is undetermined. Deletions cut 6 bases from V and 7 bases from J, with 10 bases between. CDR3 size: 12 residues. For the CDR3, the DNA is TGTGCCAGCAGGACGGAGGCGCAGCCCCAGCATTTT. It translates to CASRTEAQPQHF.

The table lists this clonotype with many counts. The gene calls are TRBV2 and TRBJ2-3, with TRBD2 identical over 8 bases. Germline V gene lookup returns CDR1 SNHLY and CDR2 FYNNEI. The CDR3 contains 17 residues. Trimming took 8 bases from V and 3 from J; bases not matched to a gene: 16. Written as DNA, the CDR3 is TGTGCCAGCCCACCCGGAGTGGCGGGAGGAATGACAGATACGCAGTATTTT. It yields the protein CASPPGVAGGMTDTQYF. The whole variable domain, filled in from reference TRBV2 and TRBJ2-3, reads EPEVTQTPSHQVTQMGQEVILRCVPISNHLYFYWYRQILGQKVEFLVSFYNNEISEKSEIFDDQFSVERPDGSNFTLKIRSTKLEDSAMYFCASPPGVAGGMTDTQYFGPGTRLTVL.

This clonotype was observed at least ten times. The rearrangement uses TRBV6-1 and TRBJ2-3; 16 bases map to TRBD2. With 5 bases clipped from V and 6 bases from J, the junction kept 5 bases outside the gene matches. The CDR3 is made up of 16 amino acids. Germline CDR1 is MNHNS and CDR2 is SASEGT. CDR3 in amino acids: CASSSGLAGGSDTQYF. CDR3 coding DNA: TGTGCCAGCAGTTCGGGACTAGCGGGAGGGAGTGATACGCAGTATTTT.

A few counts support this clonotype. The V gene is TRBV30, the J gene TRBJ2-3; 7 nucleotides agree with TRBD2. Germline V lookup: CDR1 GTSNPN, CDR2 SVGIG (reference sequence). With V trimmed by 3 bases and J by 7 bases, 4 bases remained unmatched. CDR3 size: 12 residues. As DNA, the CDR3 is TGTGCCTGGAGCGGGGGAGGGAATACGCAGTATTTT. Translating it yields CAWSGGGNTQYF.

V gene TRBV28 combines with J gene TRBJ2-5, with a weak D call TRBD2 (5 bases). The CDR3 loop spans 14 amino acids. Trimming left V 6 bases short and J 2 bases short, with 13 bases between. The germline CDR1 and CDR2 sequences are MDHEN and SYDVKM. This CDR3 is CASRRIASQETQYF. The CDR3 coding sequence is TGTGCCAGCAGAAGAATAGCGAGTCAAGAGACCCAGTACTTC.

In its sample, this clonotype was seen many times. The chain links TRBV13 to TRBJ2-2; D is undetermined. V was clipped by 5 bases and J by 0 bases, with 10 bases between them. Germline loops: CDR1 PRHDT, CDR2 FYEKMQ (reference sequence). This CDR3 contains 15 residues. The CDR3 sequence is CASSLNYANTGELFF. The CDR3 coding sequence is TGTGCCAGCAGCCTGAACTACGCGAACACCGGGGAGCTGTTTTTT.

The genes are TRBV29-1 and TRBJ2-3; TRBD2 aligns across 7 bases. Germline CDR1 is SQVTM and CDR2 is ANQGSEA. The ends lost 5 bases at V and 2 bases at J; junction bases unmatched: 10. The length of the CDR3 is 15 residues. CDR3 in amino acids: CSVSPPSGYTDTQYF. The CDR3 bases are TGCAGCGTTTCCCCCCCTAGCGGTTACACAGATACGCAGTATTTT.

This chain uses TRBV2 with TRBJ1-2; D is uncertain. With 7 bases removed from V and 4 bases from J, the gap between germline ends came to 16 bases. In germline, CDR1 is SNHLY, CDR2 FYNNEI. The CDR3 covers 14 residues. The CDR3 sequence is CASITGRGAYGYTF. The CDR3, as DNA: TGTGCCAGCATCACTGGGCGGGGAGCCTATGGCTACACCTTC. The complete variable domain, with remaining parts taken from reference TRBV2 and TRBJ1-2, reads EPEVTQTPSHQVTQMGQEVILRCVPISNHLYFYWYRQILGQKVEFLVSFYNNEISEKSEIFDDQFSVERPDGSNFTLKIRSTKLEDSAMYFCASITGRGAYGYTFGSGTRLTVV.

This clonotype was detected a few times. The J gene is TRBJ2-3, the V gene TRBV10-2; either TRBD1 or TRBD2 may supply D (5 bases each). Trimming took 1 base from V and 4 from J, leaving 15 bases between them. Germline-derived CDR1 and CDR2 are WSHSY and SAAADI. This CDR3 has 16 amino acids. The CDR3 nucleotides read TGCGCCAGCAGTGAGTTAGGCATCAAGGGACCAGATACGCAGTATTTT. As protein: CASSELGIKGPDTQYF.

Concerning this clonotype: A clone one base away is much larger, so this may be a read error. This chain uses TRBV5-1 with TRBJ1-1, with a possible D match to TRBD1 (5 bases). The CDR3 loop spans 15 amino acids. In germline, CDR1 is SGHRS, CDR2 YFSETQ. CDR3 coding DNA: TGCGCCAGCAGCAGGCAGGGAGGCCTGCGGACTGAAGCTCTCTTT. Translating gives CASSRQGGLRTEALF.